This is a list of T cell receptor beta chains from one sample in a study of blood T cell repertoires in COVID-19. The table came from immunoSEQ multiplex PCR; TCRdb's copy has only in-frame clones and leaves some out. The sample carries 150,000 or so clones, around 84% recorded once. Sequencing used peripheral blood. Receptor source: a woman older than 75 with acute or convalescent COVID-19. Each CDR3 is given with its conserved first and last residue. The D gene is left open where the match is weak. Not all rows give a size; the values are once, few, many and, for expanded clones, a class.

D gene: TRBD2; J gene: TRBJ2-7; V gene: TRBV11-3; clone size: -; CDR3 DNA: TGTGCCAGCAGCACAGGACTAGCGGGAGAGAGGCAGTACTTC; CDR3 protein: CASSTGLAGERQYF
D gene: TRBD1; J gene: TRBJ1-2; V gene: TRBV20-1; clone size: -; CDR3 DNA: TGCAGTGCTAGTGGGGGGAACAGGGGCTTCTATGGCTACACCTTC; CDR3 protein: CSASGGNRGFYGYTF
D gene: TRBD1; J gene: TRBJ1-2; V gene: TRBV19; clone size: -; CDR3 DNA: TGTGCCAGTAGTATTCAGGGGACAGCAAACTATGGCTACACCTTC; CDR3 protein: CASSIQGTANYGYTF
D gene: TRBD1; J gene: TRBJ1-2; V gene: TRBV11-2; clone size: -; CDR3 DNA: TGTGCCAGCAGCTCCCATGAGCGGACAGGCAACTATGGCTACACCTTC; CDR3 protein: CASSSHERTGNYGYTF
D gene: TRBD1; J gene: TRBJ1-1; V gene: TRBV9; clone size: -; CDR3 DNA: TGTGCCAGCAGGGACAGGGGGTTATTCGGGGCGAACACTGAAGCTTTCTTT; CDR3 protein: CASRDRGLFGANTEAFF
D gene: -; J gene: TRBJ1-1; V gene: TRBV5-8; clone size: -; CDR3 DNA: TGTGCCAGCAGCTTGGGGCCACCTCCGAACACTGAAGCTTTCTTT; CDR3 protein: CASSLGPPPNTEAFF
D gene: TRBD2; J gene: TRBJ2-1; V gene: TRBV19; clone size: -; CDR3 DNA: TGTGCCAGTAGTACGTGGGCGGGAGGGGTTGAGCAGTTCTTC; CDR3 protein: CASSTWAGGVEQFF
D gene: -; J gene: TRBJ1-1; V gene: TRBV6-1; clone size: -; CDR3 DNA: TGTGCCAGCAGTGAATCGGGGGGCAGCAGGACTGAAGCTTTCTTT; CDR3 protein: CASSESGGSRTEAFF
D gene: -; J gene: TRBJ2-6; V gene: TRBV2; clone size: few; CDR3 DNA: TGTGCCAGCAGTGACAGGGCCGGGGCCAACGTCCTGACTTTC; CDR3 protein: CASSDRAGANVLTF
D gene: TRBD2; J gene: TRBJ2-1; V gene: TRBV10-3; clone size: once; CDR3 DNA: TGTGCCATCAATACGGGAGGGAAGCCCAATGAGCAGTTCTTC; CDR3 protein: CAINTGGKPNEQFF
D gene: -; J gene: TRBJ1-1; V gene: TRBV10-3; clone size: -; CDR3 DNA: TGTGCCACGCTCGGTGAAGGGGCTTACACTGAAGCTTTCTTT; CDR3 protein: CATLGEGAYTEAFF
D gene: TRBD1; J gene: TRBJ1-4; V gene: TRBV7-9; clone size: -; CDR3 DNA: TGTGCCAGCAGCGGGAATGCAGGGGGCGCGGTTAATGAAAAACTGTTTTTT; CDR3 protein: CASSGNAGGAVNEKLFF
D gene: -; J gene: TRBJ1-5; V gene: TRBV7-2; clone size: once; CDR3 DNA: TGTGCCAGCAGCCCTTATAGCAATCAGCCCCAGCATTTT; CDR3 protein: CASSPYSNQPQHF
D gene: TRBD1; J gene: TRBJ1-5; V gene: TRBV19; clone size: -; CDR3 DNA: TGTGCCAGTAGTGTAGCACCGGGACAGGGGAGGACCTATAGCAATCAGCCCCAGCATTTT; CDR3 protein: CASSVAPGQGRTYSNQPQHF
D gene: TRBD2; J gene: TRBJ2-1; V gene: TRBV5-1; clone size: -; CDR3 DNA: TGCGCCAGCAGTCGACTAGCGGGAGACAATAGGGATGAGCAGTTCTTC; CDR3 protein: CASSRLAGDNRDEQFF
D gene: TRBD1; J gene: TRBJ1-1; V gene: TRBV3-1/TRBV3-2; clone size: once; CDR3 DNA: TGTGCCAGCAGCCCCGGGACAGGAAAGGGGGTGAACACTGAAGCTTTCTTT; CDR3 protein: CASSPGTGKGVNTEAFF
D gene: TRBD2; J gene: TRBJ2-2; V gene: TRBV4-1; clone size: -; CDR3 DNA: TGCGCCAGCAGCCTACTATGGACTAGTCGGACCGGGGAGCTGTTTTTT; CDR3 protein: CASSLLWTSRTGELFF
D gene: TRBD1; J gene: TRBJ1-5; V gene: TRBV29-1; clone size: once; CDR3 DNA: TGCAGCGTTAGGACAGGGGGCAATCAGCCCCAGCATTTT; CDR3 protein: CSVRTGGNQPQHF
D gene: TRBD1; J gene: TRBJ2-7; V gene: TRBV29-1; clone size: -; CDR3 DNA: TGCAGCGTTAAAGACAGGGTTCTCTACGAGCAGTACTTC; CDR3 protein: CSVKDRVLYEQYF
D gene: -; J gene: TRBJ1-5; V gene: TRBV7-9; clone size: -; CDR3 DNA: TGTGCCAGCAGCGGACGGGGACACGGATATAGCAATCAGCCCCAGCATTTT; CDR3 protein: CASSGRGHGYSNQPQHF
D gene: -; J gene: TRBJ1-2; V gene: TRBV5-4; clone size: -; CDR3 DNA: TGTGCCAGCACTACTCTGGGGGGACCGGCTAACTATGGCTACACCTTC; CDR3 protein: CASTTLGGPANYGYTF
D gene: -; J gene: TRBJ2-3; V gene: TRBV2; clone size: -; CDR3 DNA: TGTGCCAGCAGGATTGGGGCGATCACAGATACGCAGTATTTT; CDR3 protein: CASRIGAITDTQYF
D gene: TRBD2; J gene: TRBJ2-1; V gene: TRBV5-4; clone size: -; CDR3 DNA: TGTGCCAGCAGCTTGGAAGGTAGGACTAGCAATGAGCAGTTCTTC; CDR3 protein: CASSLEGRTSNEQFF
D gene: -; J gene: TRBJ1-1; V gene: TRBV2; clone size: -; CDR3 DNA: TGTGCCAGCAGTCGAGGGGGGGGCCGCGGATTTTCATCGAACACTGAAGCTTTCTTT; CDR3 protein: CASSRGGGRGFSSNTEAFF
D gene: TRBD1; J gene: TRBJ1-1; V gene: TRBV5-1; clone size: -; CDR3 DNA: TGCGCCAGCAGCTTGACAGGGGCTATGAACACTGAAGCTTTCTTT; CDR3 protein: CASSLTGAMNTEAFF
D gene: -; J gene: TRBJ1-6; V gene: TRBV5-1; clone size: -; CDR3 DNA: TGCGCCAGCAGCTCGGCGGAGGGGAGTTCACCCCTCCACTTT; CDR3 protein: CASSSAEGSSPLHF
D gene: -; J gene: TRBJ1-1; V gene: TRBV19; clone size: -; CDR3 DNA: TGTGCCAGTAGCTCGAGGGGGACCCGCGGCGAAGCTTTCTTT; CDR3 protein: CASSSRGTRGEAFF
D gene: -; J gene: TRBJ1-6; V gene: TRBV6-5; clone size: -; CDR3 DNA: TGTGCCAGCAGACAGCAGGCCTATAATTCACCCCTCCACTTT; CDR3 protein: CASRQQAYNSPLHF
D gene: TRBD1; J gene: TRBJ2-7; V gene: TRBV5-1; clone size: -; CDR3 DNA: TGCGCCACCTCCAGGACAGGCGGAAACGAGCAGTACTTC; CDR3 protein: CATSRTGGNEQYF
D gene: -; J gene: TRBJ1-3; V gene: TRBV7-9; clone size: -; CDR3 DNA: TGTGCCAGCAGCATCCTTCCCTCTGGAAACACCATATATTTT; CDR3 protein: CASSILPSGNTIYF
D gene: TRBD1; J gene: TRBJ2-2; V gene: TRBV10-3; clone size: -; CDR3 DNA: TGTGCCACTGGACAGGTTACGAACACCGGGGAGCTGTTTTTT; CDR3 protein: CATGQVTNTGELFF
D gene: -; J gene: TRBJ2-5; V gene: TRBV7-2; clone size: few; CDR3 DNA: TGTGCCAGCAAACTAGCGAGAGGGGGGACCCAGTACTTC; CDR3 protein: CASKLARGGTQYF
D gene: TRBD1; J gene: TRBJ2-2; V gene: TRBV10-3; clone size: -; CDR3 DNA: TGTGCCACAGAGGCGGGACAGGGTAGAACCGGGGAGCTGTTTTTT; CDR3 protein: CATEAGQGRTGELFF
D gene: TRBD1; J gene: TRBJ2-7; V gene: TRBV6-5; clone size: -; CDR3 DNA: TGTGCCAGCAGCCCCTCGGGGACAGGGGTGTACGAGCAGTACTTC; CDR3 protein: CASSPSGTGVYEQYF
D gene: TRBD2; J gene: TRBJ2-3; V gene: TRBV5-6; clone size: -; CDR3 DNA: TGTGCCAGCAGCTCTCTGACTAGCGGGGGGATGGATACGCAGTATTTT; CDR3 protein: CASSSLTSGGMDTQYF
D gene: -; J gene: TRBJ2-1; V gene: TRBV5-1; clone size: -; CDR3 DNA: TGCGCCAGCAGCGAGCCAGGGGTCGTCTCGGAGCAGTTCTTC; CDR3 protein: CASSEPGVVSEQFF
D gene: -; J gene: TRBJ2-5; V gene: TRBV11-2; clone size: -; CDR3 DNA: TGTGCCAGCAGCTTAGCGGAGACCCAGTACTTC; CDR3 protein: CASSLAETQYF
D gene: -; J gene: TRBJ1-5; V gene: TRBV19; clone size: -; CDR3 DNA: TGTGCCAGTAGTACAGGGAACGGGGGTCAGCCCCAGCATTTT; CDR3 protein: CASSTGNGGQPQHF
D gene: -; J gene: TRBJ1-1; V gene: TRBV10-3; clone size: -; CDR3 DNA: TGTGCCATCAGTGACGTCGCCGGACAGTCCTATGAAGCTTTCTTT; CDR3 protein: CAISDVAGQSYEAFF
D gene: TRBD2; J gene: TRBJ2-1; V gene: TRBV5-4; clone size: -; CDR3 DNA: TGTGCCAGCAGCTTGAGGGGGACTAGGAATGAGCAGTTCTTC; CDR3 protein: CASSLRGTRNEQFF
D gene: -; J gene: TRBJ1-2; V gene: TRBV21-1; clone size: -; CDR3 DNA: TGTGCCAGCAGCAGTTCGGACAGCATCCCTAACTATGGCTACACCTTC; CDR3 protein: CASSSSDSIPNYGYTF